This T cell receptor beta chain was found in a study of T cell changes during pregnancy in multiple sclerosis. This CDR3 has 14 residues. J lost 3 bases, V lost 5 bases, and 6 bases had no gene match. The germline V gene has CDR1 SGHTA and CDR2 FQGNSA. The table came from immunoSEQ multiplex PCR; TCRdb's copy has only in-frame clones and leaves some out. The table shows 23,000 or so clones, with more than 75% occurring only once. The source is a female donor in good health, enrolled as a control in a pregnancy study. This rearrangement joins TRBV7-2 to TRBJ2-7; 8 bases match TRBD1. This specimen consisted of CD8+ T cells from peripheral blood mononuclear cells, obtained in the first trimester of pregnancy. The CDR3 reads CASSRPGTGYEQYF. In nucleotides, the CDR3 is TGTGCCAGCAGCCGACCCGGGACAGGCTACGAGCAGTACTTC. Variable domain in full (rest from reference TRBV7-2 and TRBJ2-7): GAGVSQSPSNKVTEKGKDVELRCDPISGHTALYWYRQSLGQGLEFLIYFQGNSAPDKSGLPSDRFSAERTGGSVSTLTIQRTQQEDSAVYLCASSRPGTGYEQYFGPGTRLTVT.